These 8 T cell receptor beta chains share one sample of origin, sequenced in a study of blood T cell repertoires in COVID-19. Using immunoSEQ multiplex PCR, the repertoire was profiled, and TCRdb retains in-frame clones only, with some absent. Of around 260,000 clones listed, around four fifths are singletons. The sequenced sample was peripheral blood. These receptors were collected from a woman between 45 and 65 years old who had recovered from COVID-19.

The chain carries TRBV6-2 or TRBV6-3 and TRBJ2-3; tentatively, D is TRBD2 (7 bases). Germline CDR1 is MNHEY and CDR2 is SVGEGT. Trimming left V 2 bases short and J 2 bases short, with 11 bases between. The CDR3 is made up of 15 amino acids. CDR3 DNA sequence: TGTGCCAGCAGTTACCGGGGGGCGTACACAGATACGCAGTATTTT. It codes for CASSYRGAYTDTQYF.

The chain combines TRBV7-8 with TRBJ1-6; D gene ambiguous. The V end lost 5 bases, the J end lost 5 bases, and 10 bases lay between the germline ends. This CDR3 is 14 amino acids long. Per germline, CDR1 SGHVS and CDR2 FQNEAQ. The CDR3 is CASSPQYNNSPLHF. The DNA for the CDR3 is TGTGCCAGCAGCCCACAGTATAATAATTCACCCCTCCACTTT.

CDR3 nucleotides: TGTGCCAGCATAGGTAGCGGGGCCTACGAGCAGTACTTC. It translates to CASIGSGAYEQYF. The chain is built from TRBV28 and TRBJ2-7; 8 bases align to TRBD2. Per germline, CDR1 MDHEN and CDR2 SYDVKM. V trimming: 7 bases; J trimming: 2 bases; junction bases outside the gene matches: 4. The CDR3 loop spans 13 amino acids.

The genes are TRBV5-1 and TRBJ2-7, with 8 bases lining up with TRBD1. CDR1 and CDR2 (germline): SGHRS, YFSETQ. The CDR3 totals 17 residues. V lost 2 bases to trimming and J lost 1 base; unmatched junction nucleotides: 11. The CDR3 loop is CASSFSPGGGNSYEQYF. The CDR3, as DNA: TGCGCCAGCAGCTTCTCCCCAGGGGGCGGAAATTCCTACGAGCAGTACTTC.

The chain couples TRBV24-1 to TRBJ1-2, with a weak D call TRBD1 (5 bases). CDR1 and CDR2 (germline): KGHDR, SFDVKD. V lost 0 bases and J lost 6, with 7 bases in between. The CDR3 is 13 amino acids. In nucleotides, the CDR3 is TGTGCCACCAGTGATTTGCAAGGGGATGGCTACACCTTC. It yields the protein CATSDLQGDGYTF.

DNA of the CDR3: TGTGCCAGCAGCTACCAGGGGGCGGCTGAAGCTTTCTTT. It translates to CASSYQGAAEAFF. The gene calls are TRBV7-3 and TRBJ1-1, with 8 nucleotides matching TRBD1. V gave up 4 bases and J gave up 6 bases; unmatched junction bases: 4. CDR1 is SGHTA and CDR2 is FQGTGA in the germline V gene. The CDR3 runs to 13 residues.

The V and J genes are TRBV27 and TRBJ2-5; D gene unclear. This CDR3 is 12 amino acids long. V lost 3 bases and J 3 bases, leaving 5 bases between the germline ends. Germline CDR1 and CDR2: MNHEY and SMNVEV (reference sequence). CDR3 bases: TGTGCCAGCAGTTTGCCTAAAGAGACCCAGTACTTC. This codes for CASSLPKETQYF.

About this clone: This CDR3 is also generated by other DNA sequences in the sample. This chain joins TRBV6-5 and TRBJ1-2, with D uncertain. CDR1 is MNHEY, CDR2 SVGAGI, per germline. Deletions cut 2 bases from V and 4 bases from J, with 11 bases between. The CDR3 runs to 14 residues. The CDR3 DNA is TGTGCCAGCAGTTACCGGGATCGATCCTATGGCTACACCTTC. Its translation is CASSYRDRSYGYTF.